This TCR beta chain is from a study of control samples from healthy donors and cancer patients. Profiled with immunoSEQ multiplex PCR; TCRdb holds only in-frame clones, not every one. The sample consists of roughly 190,000 clones, around 90% of them appearing once. CDR1 is SGHRS, CDR2 YFSETQ, per germline. V was clipped by 5 bases and J by 0 bases, with 14 bases between them. The CDR3 loop spans 15 amino acids. This receptor was obtained from a man aged 30 to 45 in good health. The sequencing input was blood. The chain couples TRBV5-1 to TRBJ1-1; D gene unclear. The chain's CDR3 is CASSVETSLNTEAFF. In DNA form, the CDR3 reads TGCGCCAGCAGTGTCGAAACCTCCCTGAACACTGAAGCTTTCTTT.